This T cell receptor beta chain was recorded in a study of control samples from healthy donors and cancer patients. Measured with immunoSEQ multiplex PCR; TCRdb has only the in-frame clones, and not every one. The table records about 51,000 clones, roughly 89% of them present only once. Sequencing was done on a sample of PBMCs. This clonotype was obtained from a man aged 40-49 years with colorectal cancer.

For the CDR3, the DNA is TGTGCCAGCAGCTCACCCGCGTGGGAGACCCAGTACTTC. The encoded protein is CASSSPAWETQYF. V usage is TRBV13 and J usage is TRBJ2-5; D gene ambiguous. Germline V CDR1 and CDR2: PRHDT, FYEKMQ (reference sequence). V dropped 4 bases and J dropped 5 bases, with 11 bases sitting between them. The CDR3 runs to 13 residues.